Presented here are 22 T cell receptor beta chains from one specimen sequenced in a study of blood T cells in healthy people across ages. Sample-barcoded 5' priming and a J-beta primer mix drove a second PCR of about 7 to 11 cycles. TCRdb fed the 5' RACE reads into MiXCR, producing one record per CDR3 protein. The profile shows around 990,000 distinct CDR3 sequences, under 30% of them singletons. The sample also formed part of further work on T cells of mothers and their children.

The sample was blood. The receptors come from a girl aged 2-10 years in good health.

The chain carries TRBV5-1 and TRBJ2-2, with D unresolved. CDR1 and CDR2 (germline): SGHRS, YFSETQ. With 1 base removed from V and 6 bases from J, the gap between germline ends came to 7 bases. The CDR3 is 13 residues long. CDR3 in DNA: TGCGCCAGCAGCTTGAATGGTCCCGGGGAGCTGTTTTTT. It specifies CASSLNGPGELFF.

This clonotype was detected ten times or more. The rearrangement uses TRBV27 and TRBJ2-2; D not certain. CDR3 length equals 14 residues. Deletions cut 4 bases from V and 1 base from J, with 7 bases between. Germline CDR1 is MNHEY and CDR2 is SMNVEV (reference sequence). CDR3: CASSYLENTGELFF. CDR3 coding DNA: TGTGCCAGCAGTTATCTAGAGAACACCGGGGAGCTGTTTTTT.

The gene calls are TRBV29-1 and TRBJ2-3, with 11 bases matching TRBD2. V dropped 7 bases and J dropped 1; count of bases not matched to a gene: 7. The CDR3 is 15 residues long. Per germline, CDR1 SQVTM and CDR2 ANQGSEA. The CDR3 here is CSATLAGAGTDTQYF. For the CDR3, the DNA is TGCAGCGCCACACTAGCGGGAGCGGGCACAGATACGCAGTATTTT.

This clonotype turned up a few times. At one end the junction does not follow the germline gene, possibly because of a read error. The rearrangement joins TRBV29-1 to TRBJ1-1; weak D call: TRBD1 (5 bases). The CDR3 covers 15 residues. CDR1 is SQVTM and CDR2 is ANQGSEA in the germline V gene. The CDR3 nucleotides are TGCAGCGGGAAAGGAGGGGAAGGGGTGAACACTGAAGTTTTCTTT. Residues: CSGKGGEGVNTEVFF.

The genes are TRBV3-1 and TRBJ2-7, with unresolved D. The CDR3 consists of 15 residues. Per the germline V gene, CDR1 is LGHDT and CDR2 is YNNKEL (reference sequence). Trimming removed 6 bases at V and 7 bases at J, with 22 bases between. CDR3 sequence: CASSPIRAPRREQYF. Here the CDR3 DNA reads TGTGCCAGCAGTCCCATCCGGGCCCCCCGCCGGGAGCAGTACTTC.

The chain carries TRBV12-5 and TRBJ2-6; D is unresolved. V lost 7 bases and J lost 1, with 8 bases in between. Germline V gives CDR1 LGHNT, CDR2 FRNRAP. There are 14 residues in the CDR3. As DNA, the CDR3 is TGTGCTAGTGCCTCGACATCTGGGGCCAACGTCCTGACTTTC. Amino acids: CASASTSGANVLTF.

The chain employs TRBV27 and TRBJ2-1, with D possibly being TRBD1 (7 bases). Germline V gene lookup returns CDR1 MNHEY and CDR2 SMNVEV (reference sequence). The germline V and J ends were trimmed by 7 bases and 0 bases, with 28 bases remaining between them. The CDR3 is 20 amino acids. Here the CDR3 DNA reads TGTGCCAGCAACCCGGACCCTGCAGGGGGGTCGATCGGCTCCTACAATGAGCAGTTCTTC. Amino acid sequence: CASNPDPAGGSIGSYNEQFF.

This clonotype was counted ten times or more. This chain connects TRBV27 to TRBJ2-7; the D gene is possibly TRBD2 (6 bases). Germline V gene sequence: CDR1 MNHEY, CDR2 SMNVEV (reference sequence). This CDR3 contains 13 residues. Trimming left V 10 bases short and J 6 bases short, with 19 bases between. CDR3 sequence reads: CATVRLGSPEQYF. The DNA for the CDR3 is TGTGCCACCGTAAGACTAGGTAGTCCCGAGCAGTACTTC.

This clonotype was detected only a few times. The CDR3 nucleotides read TGCGCCAGCAGCCTGCAGGGTTTTCAATCCTACAATGAGCAGTTCTTC. Its translation is CASSLQGFQSYNEQFF. The rearrangement joins TRBV5-1 to TRBJ2-1; TRBD1 is a possible D gene (5 bases). V lost 4 bases and J lost 1, with 15 bases in between. The CDR3 has 16 amino acids. Germline values: CDR1 SGHRS, CDR2 YFSETQ.

The DNA of the CDR3 is TGTGCCAGCAGCTTGACCGCCGGGACAGAAAATGGCTACACCTTC. Its protein is CASSLTAGTENGYTF. V is TRBV7-9 and J is TRBJ1-2; 7 bases map to TRBD1. J lost 6 bases, V lost 3 bases, and 10 bases had no gene match. The CDR3 extends over 15 amino acids. CDR1 is SEHNR and CDR2 is FQNEAQ in the germline V gene (reference sequence).

This chain links TRBV4-1 with TRBJ1-4; D unclear. The CDR3 is made up of 13 amino acids. Germline CDR1 MGHRA, CDR2 YSYEKL. Trimming took 1 base from V and 7 from J, leaving 7 bases between them. CDR3 sequence (DNA): TGCGCCAGCAGCCAAGCAGTAGGTGAAAAACTGTTTTTT. Its translation is CASSQAVGEKLFF.

The chain recombines TRBV3-1 with TRBJ2-4; 10 bases map to TRBD2. The CDR3 is made up of 19 amino acids. The V segment lost 2 bases and the J segment 0 bases; nucleotides outside the gene matches: 10. Germline V gives CDR1 LGHDT, CDR2 YNNKEL (reference sequence). The CDR3 is CASSQWIGTSVLAKNIQYF. The CDR3 DNA reads as TGTGCCAGCAGCCAATGGATAGGGACTAGCGTACTAGCCAAAAACATTCAGTACTTC.

This clonotype was seen a few times. The gene calls are TRBV29-1 and TRBJ2-1; TRBD1 might be the D (5 bases). This CDR3 comprises 15 residues. The germline V and J ends were trimmed by 1 base and 0 bases, with 10 bases remaining between them. Germline CDR1 SQVTM, CDR2 ANQGSEA. The CDR3 region has the DNA TGCAGCGTTGAAGGGACGACAGACTCCTACAATGAGCAGTTCTTC. It codes for CSVEGTTDSYNEQFF.

Only a few counts were recorded for this clonotype. This chain uses TRBV2 with TRBJ1-5; maybe TRBD1 (5 bases). Germline V gene lookup returns CDR1 SNHLY and CDR2 FYNNEI. The CDR3 sequence is 13 residues long. V was clipped by 6 bases and J by 11 bases, with 17 bases between them. CDR3 in DNA: TGTGCCAGCAGCGACCGGGGGTGGGGGACCCAGCATTTT. Translation: CASSDRGWGTQHF.

This clonotype came up a few times. The junction departs from the called germline gene at one end, perhaps through a read error. The chain links TRBV7-7 to TRBJ2-2, with D tentatively TRBD2 (6 bases). The CDR3 consists of 14 residues. The germline CDR1 and CDR2 sequences are SSHAT and FNYEAQ (reference sequence). CDR3 amino acids: CASSLAVGTGELFF. CDR3 DNA: TGTGCTAGCAGCTTAGCGGTAGGCACCGGGGAGCTGTTTTTT.

This clonotype has just a few counts. The chain uses TRBV10-3 and TRBJ1-1, with TRBD1 matching over 7 bases. The junction had 8 bases not matched to a gene; V was cut back by 9 bases and J by 1 base. CDR1 and CDR2 (germline): ENHRY, SYGVKD. There are 14 residues in the CDR3. Written as DNA, the CDR3 is TGTGCCATATCCCAGGGGGGACCGAACACTGAAGCTTTCTTT. Its translation is CAISQGGPNTEAFF.

This clonotype was detected a few times. The chain recombines TRBV24-1 with TRBJ2-2; D uncertain. This CDR3 comprises 13 residues. CDR1 is KGHDR and CDR2 is SFDVKD in the germline V gene. V was pared by 6 bases and J by 3 bases, with 7 bases between. This CDR3 is CATSFMDTGELFF. CDR3 nucleotide sequence: TGTGCCACCAGTTTCATGGACACCGGGGAGCTGTTTTTT.

This clonotype has just a few counts. V is TRBV7-2 and J is TRBJ1-6; TRBD1 aligns across 9 bases. Germline V lookup: CDR1 SGHTA, CDR2 FQGNSA. After removal of 5 bases from V and 8 bases from J, the junction contained 7 bases not matched to a gene. CDR3 length: 15 amino acids. The CDR3 nucleotides read TGTGCCAGCAGCGTACCGGGACAGGGTCATTCACCCCTCCACTTT. It is translated as CASSVPGQGHSPLHF.

This clonotype was seen a handful of times. V and J are TRBV9 and TRBJ2-5; D possibly uses TRBD1 or TRBD2 (7 bases each). The CDR3 has 15 residues. Germline V lookup: CDR1 SGDLS, CDR2 YYNGEE. V dropped 4 bases and J dropped 1 base, with 14 bases sitting between them. CDR3 in amino acids: CASSPGGGLQETQYF. The CDR3 DNA reads as TGTGCCAGCAGCCCAGGGGGAGGGCTCCAAGAGACCCAGTACTTC.

This rearrangement joins TRBV10-3 to TRBJ1-2; no reliable D call. CDR3 size: 12 residues. Deletions cut 0 bases from V and 7 bases from J, with 6 bases between. CDR1 is ENHRY, CDR2 SYGVKD, per germline. In DNA form, the CDR3 reads TGTGCCATCAGTGAGTCATCAGCTGGCTACACCTTC. It encodes CAISESSAGYTF.

The rearrangement joins TRBV3-1 to TRBJ2-7, with a possible D match to TRBD2 (6 bases). The CDR3 has 15 residues. Per germline, CDR1 LGHDT and CDR2 YNNKEL (reference sequence). V shed 4 bases and J shed 2 bases, with 15 bases lying between them. CDR3 in amino acids: CASSPQIAVPYEQYF. The CDR3 DNA reads as TGTGCCAGCAGCCCGCAAATAGCGGTTCCCTACGAGCAGTACTTC.

The chain carries TRBV12-3 or TRBV12-4 and TRBJ1-4, with D maybe TRBD1 (5 bases). Trimming took 3 bases from V and 6 from J, leaving 11 bases between them. The CDR3 loop spans 14 amino acids. The CDR3 is CASSFQGFDEKLFF. The CDR3 nucleotides are TGTGCCAGCAGTTTCCAGGGATTCGATGAAAAACTGTTTTTT.